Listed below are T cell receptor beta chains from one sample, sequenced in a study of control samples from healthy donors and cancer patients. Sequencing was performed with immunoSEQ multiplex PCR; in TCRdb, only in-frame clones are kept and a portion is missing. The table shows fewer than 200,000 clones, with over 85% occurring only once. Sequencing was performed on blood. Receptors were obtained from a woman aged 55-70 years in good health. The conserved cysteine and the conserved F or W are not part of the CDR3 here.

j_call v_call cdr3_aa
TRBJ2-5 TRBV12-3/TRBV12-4 ASSLQIQETQY
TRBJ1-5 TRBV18 ASSPLRGTDQPQH
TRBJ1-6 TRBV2 ASSEMVGGTYNSPLH
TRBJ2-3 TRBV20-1 SASLLAADTDTQY
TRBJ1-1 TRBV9 ASSKSRNTEAF
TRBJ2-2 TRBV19 ANLPKGELF
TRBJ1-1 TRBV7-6 ASSFQRGGFSEAF
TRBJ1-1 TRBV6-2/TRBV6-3 ASSRQGAFAEAF
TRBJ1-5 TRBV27 ASSRSRDRYYSNQPQH
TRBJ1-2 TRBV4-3 ASSPGQGNYGYT
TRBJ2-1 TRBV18 ASSPGASVYNEQF
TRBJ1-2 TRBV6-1 ASSELVGTGFTVGYGYT
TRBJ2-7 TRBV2 ANSLGTGAYEQY
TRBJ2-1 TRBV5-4 ASSIGGAGNEQF
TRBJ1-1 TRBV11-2 ASSLDYTEAF
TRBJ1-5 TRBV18 ASSLSTSTGTSNQPQH
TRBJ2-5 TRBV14 ASSPLRANAFQETQY
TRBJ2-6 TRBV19 ASPKGGSSFSGANVLT
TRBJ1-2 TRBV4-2 ASSQGDRDNYGYT
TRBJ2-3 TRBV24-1 ATSDPGRGSTDTQY
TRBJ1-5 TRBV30 AWSAVTGNQPQH
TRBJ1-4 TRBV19 ASSVGTGENEKLF
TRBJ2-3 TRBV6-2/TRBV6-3 ASSRAQTDTQY
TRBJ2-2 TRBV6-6 ASSYGRGWTGELF
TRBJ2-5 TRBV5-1 ASSLGNIGETQY